Below, 31 T cell receptor beta chains from the same sample are listed, as sequenced in a study of blood T cell repertoires in COVID-19. TCRdb keeps only in-frame clones here, not all; method: immunoSEQ multiplex PCR. This sample has about 82,000 clones, with approximately 80% found just once. Sample: peripheral blood. The source is an elderly man with active or convalescent COVID-19.

This clone appeared once. The genes are TRBV6-5 and TRBJ1-1, with D possibly TRBD1 on 6 matching bases. The germline V gene encodes CDR1 MNHEY and CDR2 SVGAGI. V lost 4 bases and J lost 1, with 7 bases in between. The CDR3 contains 13 residues. Written as DNA, the CDR3 is TGTGCCAGCAGTTTCAGGGGGAACACTGAAGCTTTCTTT. It specifies CASSFRGNTEAFF.

This clone has only one observation. CDR3 coding DNA: TGTGCCAGCAGTTTTCGAGGGCGGGGGGGAAAACTGTTTTTT. Amino acids: CASSFRGRGGKLFF. The chain has TRBV28 and TRBJ1-4, with D perhaps TRBD1 (5 bases). This CDR3 has 14 amino acids. V gave up 3 bases and J gave up 10 bases, with 15 bases separating them. The germline gives CDR1 MDHEN, CDR2 SYDVKM. The complete variable domain, with remaining parts taken from reference TRBV28 and TRBJ1-4, reads DVKVTQSSRYLVKRTGEKVFLECVQDMDHENMFWYRQDPGLGLRLIYFSYDVKMKEKGDIPEGYSVSREKKERFSLILESASTNQTSMYLCASSFRGRGGKLFFGSGTQLSVL.

The genes are TRBV9 and TRBJ2-2, with D possibly TRBD2 on 5 matching bases. In germline, CDR1 is SGDLS, CDR2 YYNGEE. CDR3 length equals 16 residues. The V gene lost 8 bases and the J gene lost 4 bases, with 21 bases spanning the gap. CDR3 nucleotide sequence: TGTGCCAGTGGACTCCAAGGCCAAGCACGCACCGGGGAGCTGTTTTTT. Encoded protein: CASGLQGQARTGELFF.

J is TRBJ1-1 and V is TRBV5-1; D is unresolved. The CDR3 runs 13 residues. Germline V gene sequence: CDR1 SGHRS, CDR2 YFSETQ. V lost 4 bases, J lost 4 bases, and 11 bases lay in between. Written as DNA, the CDR3 is TGCGCCAGCAGCCTAGTGGTGGGCACTGAAGCTTTCTTT. Translation: CASSLVVGTEAFF.

This clone appeared a few times. The V gene is TRBV7-8, the J gene TRBJ2-3, with TRBD1 identical over 7 bases. The length of the CDR3 is 16 residues. Germline loops: CDR1 SGHVS, CDR2 FQNEAQ. J gave up 1 base and V 5 bases, and 9 bases lay outside the gene matches. In DNA, the CDR3 is TGTGCCAGCAGCCAAAGACAGGGTCGAGGCACAGATACGCAGTATTTT. Protein sequence: CASSQRQGRGTDTQYF.

The J gene is TRBJ1-5, the V gene TRBV5-8, with 10 positions matching TRBD1. With V trimmed by 0 bases and J by 11 bases, 8 bases remained unmatched. The CDR3 contains 15 residues. Germline assignment: CDR1 SGHTS and CDR2 YDEGEE. In DNA form, the CDR3 reads TGTGCCAGCAGCTTGGCCGGGACAGGGGTATCGACCCAGCATTTT. This gives the protein CASSLAGTGVSTQHF.

The chain joins TRBV19 to TRBJ1-4; D remains ambiguous. The CDR3 loop spans 16 amino acids. Per germline, CDR1 LNHDA and CDR2 SQIVND (reference sequence). Trimming pared 6 bases from V and 7 bases from J, leaving 21 bases between. CDR3 sequence (DNA): TGTGCCAGTAGCTCGTCAGGACCGGGGTGGGCTGAAAAACTGTTTTTT. Amino acids: CASSSSGPGWAEKLFF.

This chain joins TRBV6-5 and TRBJ1-2; D may be TRBD1 (6 bases). Trimming shortened V by 6 bases and J by 7 bases, and 18 bases separated the two germline ends. Germline V gene sequence: CDR1 MNHEY, CDR2 SVGAGI. The CDR3 has 14 amino acids. The DNA of the CDR3 is TGTGCCAGCAGCTTACATGCCGTAGGGGGTGGCTACACCTTC. Protein product: CASSLHAVGGGYTF.

This chain connects TRBV27 to TRBJ1-3; 7 bases line up with TRBD1. The CDR3 sequence is 15 residues long. The V gene's germline CDR1 is MNHEY and CDR2 SMNVEV (reference sequence). V trimming: 5 bases; J trimming: 1 base; junction bases outside the gene matches: 5. The CDR3 spells CASSQSGGSGNTIYF. In DNA, the CDR3 is TGTGCCAGCAGTCAGTCAGGGGGATCTGGAAACACCATATATTTT.

The chain joins TRBV5-1 to TRBJ2-2; TRBD2 agrees at 7 bases. Germline V gene lookup returns CDR1 SGHRS and CDR2 YFSETQ. The CDR3 totals 16 residues. V gave up 1 base and J gave up 0 bases; unmatched junction bases: 3. The CDR3 spells CASSLTGGPNTGELFF. The CDR3 DNA reads as TGCGCCAGCAGCTTGACGGGGGGTCCGAACACCGGGGAGCTGTTTTTT.

The CDR3 sequence is CASDTGFSQPQHF. The CDR3 nucleotides read TGCGCCAGCGATACAGGGTTCTCTCAGCCCCAGCATTTT. V and J are TRBV10-2 and TRBJ1-5; TRBD1 might be the D (6 bases). Trimming shortened V by 8 bases and J by 6 bases, and 14 bases separated the two germline ends. CDR1 WSHSY and CDR2 SAAADI come from the germline V gene. The CDR3 loop spans 13 amino acids.

The rearrangement links TRBV6-6 to TRBJ1-2, with 8 bases matching TRBD1. This CDR3 region has 17 residues. Per the germline V gene, CDR1 is MNHNY and CDR2 is SVGAGI (reference sequence). The V and J ends lost 5 bases and 2 bases, in that order; junction bases with no gene match: 13. The CDR3 bases are TGTGCCAGCAGTCGACAGGGGTCTACCCTTTCAAACTATGGCTACACCTTC. As protein: CASSRQGSTLSNYGYTF.

J is TRBJ2-2 and V is TRBV29-1, with a weak D call TRBD1 (6 bases). There are 13 residues in the CDR3. CDR1 and CDR2 from the germline V gene are SQVTM and ANQGSEA. The V gene lost 7 bases and the J gene lost 1 base, with 10 bases spanning the gap. The CDR3 loop reads CSGRQENTGELFF. CDR3 bases: TGCAGCGGCCGACAGGAGAACACCGGGGAGCTGTTTTTT.

The genes are TRBV19 and TRBJ1-4; a possible D gene is TRBD1 (6 bases). Trimming removed 5 bases from V and 5 bases from J, with 12 bases in between. From germline, CDR1 is LNHDA and CDR2 SQIVND (reference sequence). The CDR3 consists of 14 residues. The CDR3, as DNA: TGTGCCAGTAGTCAGCGGACAGACAATGAAAAACTGTTTTTT. Translation gives CASSQRTDNEKLFF.

The genes are TRBV7-3 and TRBJ1-1; D is undetermined. The CDR3 runs 13 residues. V was shortened by 0 bases and J by 3 bases, with 5 bases between the two germline ends. CDR1 and CDR2 (germline): SGHTA, FQGTGA. Here the CDR3 DNA reads TGTGCCAGCAGCTTAACTCGGTACACTGAAGCTTTCTTT. Its translation is CASSLTRYTEAFF.

The chain joins TRBV3-1 (or the pseudogene TRBV3-2) to TRBJ1-1; 7 bases are shared with TRBD1. Germline-derived CDR1 and CDR2 are LGHDT and YNNKEL (reference sequence). J gave up 0 bases and V 5 bases, and 6 bases lay outside the gene matches. The CDR3 runs to 15 residues. The CDR3 is CASSGRDSLNTEAFF. The CDR3 region has the DNA TGTGCCAGCAGCGGACGGGACAGCTTGAACACTGAAGCTTTCTTT.

V gene TRBV27 combines with J gene TRBJ1-1; 11 bases agree with TRBD1. V was pared by 5 bases and J by 11 bases, with 13 bases of the junction left unmatched. The CDR3 extends over 15 amino acids. Germline V CDR1 and CDR2: MNHEY, SMNVEV (reference sequence). The DNA of the CDR3 is TGTGCCAGCAGTGAAAGGACAGGGGGCGCAAAGCTGGCTTTCTTT. Its protein product is CASSERTGGAKLAFF.

The chain uses TRBV30 and TRBJ2-1; D perhaps matches TRBD1 (5 bases). This CDR3 spans 15 amino acids. The ends were cut back, 2 bases at V and 2 bases at J, with 13 bases in the middle. The V gene's germline CDR1 is GTSNPN and CDR2 SVGIG (reference sequence). The CDR3 reads CAWSPKGPTYNEQFF. DNA of the CDR3: TGTGCCTGGAGTCCTAAGGGGCCAACCTACAATGAGCAGTTCTTC.

The chain uses TRBV19 and TRBJ2-6; D gene ambiguous. CDR3 length: 17 residues. The germline V and J ends were trimmed by 1 base and 1 base, with 11 bases remaining between them. Germline CDR1 and CDR2: LNHDA and SQIVND (reference sequence). The CDR3 DNA sequence: TGTGCCAGTAGTATAGCAGACTCCGAATCTGGGGCCAACGTCCTGACTTTC. Translated, it gives CASSIADSESGANVLTF.

The chain couples TRBV11-3 to TRBJ2-5; tentatively, D is TRBD2 (6 bases). The CDR3 spans 14 residues. Germline CDR1 and CDR2: SGHNT and YENEEA. Trimming stripped 7 bases from V and 2 bases from J, with 14 bases between. The CDR3 loop is CASMEGGRQETQYF. The DNA of the CDR3 is TGTGCCAGCATGGAAGGAGGGCGACAAGAGACCCAGTACTTC.

V usage is TRBV6-6 and J usage is TRBJ1-6; D may be TRBD1 (6 bases). The CDR3 sequence is 16 residues long. The V gene's germline CDR1 is MNHNY and CDR2 SVGAGI (reference sequence). Trimming cost V 7 bases and J 4 bases, with 17 bases left between them. CDR3 nucleotides: TGTGCCAGCACCCAGCGGGAGGGGGGTTATAATTCACCCCTCCACTTT. Residues: CASTQREGGYNSPLHF.

This rearrangement joins TRBV19 to TRBJ2-3; TRBD1 matches 7 bases. Unmatched junction bases numbered 5, after V lost 6 bases and J lost 2 bases. There are 14 residues in the CDR3. Germline-derived CDR1 and CDR2 are LNHDA and SQIVND (reference sequence). CDR3 nucleotides: TGTGCCAGTAGCCAGGGGACAGTCACAGATACGCAGTATTTT. Its translation: CASSQGTVTDTQYF.

This clone has only one observation. V gene TRBV19 combines with J gene TRBJ1-4, with D maybe TRBD1 (6 bases). Germline V CDR1 and CDR2: LNHDA, SQIVND (reference sequence). The CDR3 has 16 amino acids. V lost 4 bases and J 0 bases, leaving 12 bases between the germline ends. The CDR3 spells CASSRGQLATNEKLFF. The CDR3 nucleotides read TGTGCCAGTAGTAGGGGACAACTTGCAACTAATGAAAAACTGTTTTTT.

This rearrangement joins TRBV10-3 to TRBJ1-2, with D tentatively TRBD1 (5 bases). The CDR3 is 11 residues long. Germline V gene data show CDR1 as ENHRY and CDR2 as SYGVKD. V was cut by 11 bases and J by 7 bases, with 14 bases left in between. The CDR3 DNA reads as TGTGCCTTAGGGAAGGGGATTGGCTACACCTTC. It specifies CALGKGIGYTF.

The rearrangement joins TRBV6-5 to TRBJ2-7; possibly TRBD1 for D (5 bases). V was shortened by 2 bases and J by 4 bases, with 12 bases between the two germline ends. Germline CDR1 reads MNHEY; CDR2 reads SVGAGI. The CDR3 consists of 14 residues. The CDR3 sequence: CASSYGPTAYEQYV. Written as DNA, the CDR3 is TGTGCCAGCAGTTACGGACCGACAGCGTACGAGCAGTACGTC.

The V and J genes are TRBV28 and TRBJ2-7, with 8 bases fitting TRBD1. The CDR3 contains 14 residues. V dropped 3 bases and J dropped 3; count of bases not matched to a gene: 4. The germline CDR1 and CDR2 sequences are MDHEN and SYDVKM. CDR3 DNA sequence: TGTGCCAGCAGTTTTCTTACAGGGGGCTACGAGCAGTACGTC. Translating it yields CASSFLTGGYEQYV.

The chain employs TRBV7-2 and TRBJ1-1; no reliable D call. The V gene's germline CDR1 is SGHTA and CDR2 FQGNSA. CDR3 length: 15 residues. The V and J ends lost 5 bases and 0 bases respectively, with 13 bases between them. The CDR3 protein is CASSHDNPLNTEAFF. The CDR3 nucleotides read TGTGCCAGCAGCCACGACAACCCGTTGAACACTGAAGCTTTCTTT. Full variable domain (outside the CDR3, taken from reference TRBV7-2 and TRBJ1-1): GAGVSQSPSNKVTEKGKDVELRCDPISGHTALYWYRQSLGQGLEFLIYFQGNSAPDKSGLPSDRFSAERTGGSVSTLTIQRTQQEDSAVYLCASSHDNPLNTEAFFGQGTRLTVV.

V is TRBV2 and J is TRBJ1-1; no clear D gene. Trimming pared 3 bases from V and 2 bases from J, leaving 4 bases between. Germline V lookup: CDR1 SNHLY, CDR2 FYNNEI. This CDR3 spans 12 amino acids. CDR3 DNA sequence: TGTGCCAGCAGTGATCGTAACACTGAAGCTTTCTTT. It encodes CASSDRNTEAFF.

The rearrangement joins TRBV2 to TRBJ2-1, with D uncertain. In germline, CDR1 is SNHLY, CDR2 FYNNEI. There are 11 residues in the CDR3. Between the trimmed V and J ends, which lost 6 bases and 6 bases, there was a span of 6 bases. CDR3 amino acids: CASSRVNEQFF. DNA for the CDR3: TGTGCCAGCAGCCGGGTCAATGAGCAGTTCTTC.

The chain combines TRBV5-4 with TRBJ2-2; D is possibly TRBD1 (6 bases). The germline CDR1 and CDR2 sequences are SGHNT and YYREEE (reference sequence). The CDR3 runs to 16 residues. Between the trimmed V and J ends, which lost 4 bases and 2 bases, there was a span of 15 bases. Written as DNA, the CDR3 is TGTGCCAGCAGCCCCTCCCTTGGGGGCAACACCGGGGAGCTGTTTTTT. It is translated as CASSPSLGGNTGELFF.

The rearrangement uses TRBV11-2 and TRBJ2-7; TRBD1 might be the D (6 bases). Trimming removed 3 bases from V and 3 bases from J, with 15 bases in between. This CDR3 is 15 amino acids long. Germline V gene sequence: CDR1 SGHAT, CDR2 FQNNGV. CDR3 protein: CASSFVGGPYYEQYV. Here the CDR3 DNA reads TGTGCCAGCAGCTTTGTTGGGGGCCCTTACTACGAGCAGTACGTC.